This section outlines one T cell receptor (beta chain) sequence together with its context. What it binds is unknown. This sample is drawn from a study of OX40 agonist ivuxolimab in advanced cancers. The study's findings and limits: Expanded clones were, on average, more numerous among CD8+ T cells than CD4+.

Germline V CDR1 and CDR2: LGHNT, FRNRAP. V lost 5 bases, J lost 13 bases, and 17 bases stayed unmatched. The CDR3 covers 17 residues. This table comes from immunoSEQ multiplex PCR, and its TCRdb copy is limited to in-frame clones, with some not included. The table has some 70,000 clones, approximately 90% seen once. J is TRBJ2-2 and V is TRBV12-5; TRBD2 agrees at 12 bases. Sequencing was performed on CD4+ or CD8+ T cells sorted from blood, taken in a trial of the OX40 agonist ivuxolimab. This TCR was sampled from an adult with an advanced solid tumor such as melanoma, head and neck, liver or kidney cancer. The CDR3 coding sequence is TGTGCTAGTGGTGCCGGACTAGCGGGGCCGCTCAATGGTGGGCTGTTTTTT. Amino acid sequence: CASGAGLAGPLNGGLFF. The whole variable domain, filled in from reference TRBV12-5 and TRBJ2-2, reads DARVTQTPRHKVTEMGQEVTMRCQPILGHNTVFWYRQTMMQGLELLAYFRNRAPLDDSGMPKDRFSAEMPDATLATLKIQPSEPRDSAVYFCASGAGLAGPLNGGLFFGEGSRLTVL.